This is a list of T cell receptor beta chains from one sample in a study of TIL therapy for anti-PD-1-resistant metastatic lung cancer. Only in-frame clones appear in the TCRdb table, and some are missing; sequencing was by immunoSEQ multiplex PCR. The table has roughly 57,000 clones, 75% to 90% seen once. Specimen: blood, collected at baseline. The receptors were gathered from a person between 25 and 80 years old with non-small cell lung cancer. The CDR3 runs from the conserved cysteine through the conserved F or W. The D gene is left open where the match is weak. For some rows the clone size is stated as once, few or many, or as a class when expanded; others skip it.

V	J	D	size	CDR3	DNA
TRBV2	TRBJ2-7	TRBD2	NA	CASSEHLAGGTGEDEQYF	TGTGCCAGCAGTGAACACTTAGCGGGAGGAACTGGAGAGGACGAGCAGTACTTC
TRBV3-1/TRBV3-2	TRBJ1-1	NA	NA	CASSQDANPARNTEAFF	TGTGCCAGCAGCCAAGATGCGAATCCCGCCCGGAACACTGAAGCTTTCTTT
TRBV7-9	TRBJ2-5	TRBD2	NA	CASSLVAGEKQETQYF	TGTGCCAGCAGCTTAGTAGCGGGGGAAAAGCAAGAGACCCAGTACTTC
TRBV5-8	TRBJ2-1	NA	NA	CASSLGRFSFF	TGTGCCAGCAGCTTGGGACGGTTTTCGTTCTTC
TRBV7-9	TRBJ2-3	TRBD2	NA	CASSLALAGNTDTQYF	TGTGCCAGCAGCTTAGCGCTAGCGGGGAACACAGATACGCAGTATTTT
TRBV6-6	TRBJ1-1	NA	NA	CASSRQDGEAFF	TGTGCCAGCAGCCGACAGGATGGTGAAGCTTTCTTT
TRBV3-1/TRBV3-2	TRBJ2-5	TRBD1	NA	CASSPGTAINF	TGTGCCAGCAGCCCCGGGACAGCCATTAACTTC
TRBV7-9	TRBJ1-1	TRBD1	NA	CASSRGDRTFGKAFF	TGTGCCAGCAGCAGAGGGGACAGGACCTTTGGAAAAGCTTTCTTT
TRBV6-2/TRBV6-3	TRBJ1-2	NA	NA	CASSLTRGKYGYTF	TGTGCCAGCAGCCTAACTAGGGGGAAGTATGGCTACACCTTC
TRBV12-3/TRBV12-4	TRBJ2-7	NA	NA	CASRNGPLEEQYF	TGTGCCAGCAGGAACGGACCTTTGGAGGAGCAGTACTTC
TRBV2	TRBJ2-7	TRBD2	NA	CASSDLGLAGGYEQYF	TGTGCCAGCAGTGATTTGGGACTAGCGGGGGGCTACGAGCAGTACTTC
TRBV13	TRBJ2-4	NA	few	CASSYRVDKNIQYF	TGTGCCAGCAGCTACAGGGTGGACAAAAACATTCAGTACTTC
TRBV9	TRBJ2-3	NA	NA	CARYLSDTQYF	TGTGCCAGGTACTTATCAGATACGCAGTATTTT
TRBV5-1	TRBJ2-6	NA	NA	CASSLAIGDSGANVLTF	TGCGCCAGCAGCTTGGCCATTGGGGACTCTGGGGCCAACGTCCTGACTTTC
TRBV6-2/TRBV6-3	TRBJ2-1	TRBD1	NA	CASSSSVGQGFNEQFF	TGTGCCAGCAGTTCCTCCGTGGGACAGGGTTTTAATGAGCAGTTCTTC
TRBV6-5	TRBJ1-1	NA	few	CASSYFLGSWNTEAFF	TGTGCCAGCAGTTACTTCTTAGGGAGTTGGAACACTGAAGCTTTCTTT
TRBV2	TRBJ1-2	TRBD1	NA	CASSGGTGGDGYTF	TGTGCCAGCAGTGGAGGGACAGGGGGGGACGGCTACACCTTC
TRBV7-9	TRBJ2-5	NA	NA	CASSLRLGGETQYF	TGTGCCAGCAGCCTCCGACTAGGAGGAGAGACCCAGTACTTC
TRBV13	TRBJ2-7	TRBD1	NA	CASSLDGTGDIGEQYF	TGTGCCAGCAGCTTAGACGGGACAGGGGATATAGGTGAGCAGTACTTC
TRBV29-1	TRBJ2-5	TRBD1	NA	CSANAPGQGAGETQYF	TGCAGCGCTAATGCTCCGGGACAGGGGGCAGGGGAGACCCAGTACTTC
TRBV6-5	TRBJ2-1	NA	NA	CASTLTSGNEQFF	TGTGCCAGCACTTTAACCTCAGGAAATGAGCAGTTCTTC
TRBV3-1/TRBV3-2	TRBJ1-4	TRBD1	NA	CASSQYRDSFSPVFGRLFF	TGTGCCAGCAGCCAATACCGGGACAGTTTCTCTCCGGTCTTTGGGAGACTGTTTTTT
TRBV12-5	TRBJ2-2	NA	NA	CASGPDSWGLKNTGELFF	TGTGCTAGTGGCCCGGACAGTTGGGGACTGAAAAACACCGGGGAGCTGTTTTTT
TRBV6-2/TRBV6-3	TRBJ2-3	NA	NA	CASSPGTPPSANTQYF	TGTGCCAGCAGTCCCGGGACTCCGCCGTCGGCGAATACGCAGTATTTT
TRBV5-1	TRBJ1-4	TRBD1	NA	CASPRGRLRKGAGEKLFF	TGCGCCAGCCCCCGCGGGCGACTCAGAAAGGGGGCCGGTGAAAAACTGTTTTTT
TRBV30	TRBJ1-2	TRBD1	NA	CAWGTGAVVYGYTF	TGTGCCTGGGGGACAGGGGCCGTTGTCTATGGCTACACCTTC
TRBV6-5	TRBJ1-5	NA	few	CASRPGEYQPQHF	TGTGCCAGCAGACCCGGGGAGTACCAGCCCCAGCATTTT
TRBV7-9	TRBJ2-5	NA	NA	CASSHGDRYQETQYF	TGTGCCAGCAGCCATGGCGACAGGTACCAAGAGACCCAGTACTTC
TRBV27	TRBJ2-7	NA	NA	CASGRQYYEQYF	TGTGCCAGCGGGAGACAGTACTACGAGCAGTACTTC
TRBV18	TRBJ1-1	NA	NA	CASSPPGDTEAFF	TGTGCCAGCTCACCTCCAGGGGACACTGAAGCTTTCTTT
TRBV5-1	TRBJ1-1	NA	few	CASSMGTGNTEAFF	TGCGCCAGCAGCATGGGGACGGGGAACACTGAAGCTTTCTTT
TRBV27	TRBJ2-7	NA	NA	CASSLTEYYEQYF	TGTGCCAGCAGTTTAACCGAGTACTACGAGCAGTACTTC
TRBV11-3	TRBJ2-6	TRBD2	NA	CASSPAGRSSGANVLTF	TGTGCCAGCAGCCCAGCGGGACGAAGCTCTGGGGCCAACGTCCTGACTTTC
TRBV19	TRBJ1-5	NA	NA	CASTGPRSYSNQPQHF	TGTGCCAGTACCGGACCCCGCAGCTATAGCAATCAGCCCCAGCATTTT
TRBV5-5	TRBJ1-1	NA	NA	CASSLLSNTEAFF	TGTGCCAGCAGCTTGCTCTCGAACACTGAAGCTTTCTTT
TRBV28	TRBJ2-1	TRBD2	once	CASRLGTRTIKQFF	TGTGCCAGCAGATTGGGGACTAGAACAATAAAGCAGTTCTTC
TRBV28	TRBJ2-2	NA	NA	CASNPGPDYNTGELFF	TGTGCCAGCAACCCTGGCCCCGACTATAACACCGGGGAGCTGTTTTTT
TRBV18	TRBJ2-1	NA	NA	CASSSPRDAEYNEQFF	TGTGCCAGCTCCAGCCCCCGGGACGCTGAGTACAATGAGCAGTTCTTC
TRBV7-6	TRBJ2-7	TRBD2	few	CASSLEVPRLANEQYF	TGTGCCAGCAGCTTAGAGGTCCCGCGACTAGCAAACGAGCAGTACTTC
TRBV11-2	TRBJ2-2	NA	NA	CASSLSTTARTGELFF	TGTGCCAGCAGCTTAAGTACGACCGCCCGGACCGGGGAGCTGTTTTTT
TRBV6-5	TRBJ1-5	TRBD1	NA	CASSSSRGQSQPQHF	TGTGCCAGCAGTTCATCCAGGGGGCAGAGTCAGCCCCAGCATTTT
TRBV9	TRBJ2-2	NA	NA	CASSVTNAITGELFF	TGTGCCAGCAGCGTCACGAATGCAATCACCGGGGAGCTGTTTTTT
TRBV23-1	TRBJ2-7	TRBD1	NA	CASSQSGQDEQYF	TGCGCCAGCAGTCAATCCGGACAGGACGAGCAGTACTTC
TRBV4-1	TRBJ2-7	NA	NA	CASSPGPMGGNYEQYF	TGCGCCAGCAGCCCCGGCCCTATGGGGGGAAACTACGAGCAGTACTTC
TRBV7-7	TRBJ2-7	NA	NA	CASSLGQNYEQYF	TGTGCTAGCAGCTTAGGACAGAACTACGAGCAGTACTTC
TRBV7-6	TRBJ1-1	NA	few	CASSQNGGNTEAFF	TGTGCCAGCAGCCAAAACGGGGGGAACACTGAAGCTTTCTTT
TRBV13	TRBJ1-2	NA	NA	CASSLAWGGYGYTF	TGTGCCAGCAGCCTCGCTTGGGGGGGCTATGGCTACACCTTC
TRBV5-4	TRBJ1-4	TRBD1	NA	CASSGTGGKGLFF	TGTGCCAGCAGCGGAACAGGGGGAAAGGGACTGTTTTTT
TRBV18	TRBJ1-5	TRBD1	NA	CASSPGQGTGQPQHF	TGTGCCAGCTCACCAGGACAGGGGACGGGTCAGCCCCAGCATTTT